The 30 T cell receptor beta chains reported below all come from one sample, sequenced in a study of T-cell reconstitution after alpha-beta-depleted transplantation in children. TCRbeta library preparation incorporated unique molecular identifiers. One entry per CDR3 protein, called by TCRdb with MiXCR from the PCR reads. This table holds hundreds of thousands of distinct CDR3 sequences, under 30% found once. Sequenced here: PBMCs, mostly from graft donor cells, sampled 360 days after TCRalphabeta/CD19-depleted stem cell transplant. These receptors were collected from a boy under two years old who had a stem cell transplant for acute myeloid leukemia, so the T cells may come from the graft donor.

The chain links TRBV20-1 to TRBJ1-6, with D possibly being TRBD1 (5 bases). Trimming left V 8 bases short and J 3 bases short, with 17 bases between. The CDR3 contains 15 residues. Germline V gene data show CDR1 as DFQATT and CDR2 as SNEGSKA (reference sequence). The CDR3 DNA reads as TGCAGTTCCCGGGGCAGGGACCACTATAATTCACCCCTCCACTTT. Amino acids: CSSRGRDHYNSPLHF.

This clonotype was observed many times. The chain employs TRBV9 and TRBJ2-2; the D is unclear. CDR1 is SGDLS, CDR2 YYNGEE, per germline. Trimming shortened V by 3 bases and J by 3 bases, and 6 bases separated the two germline ends. The CDR3 totals 13 residues. In DNA, the CDR3 is TGTGCCAGCAGCGGGAAACACACCGGGGAGCTGTTTTTT. This translates into CASSGKHTGELFF.

In its sample, this clonotype was seen a few times. The chain links TRBV5-6 to TRBJ1-1, with D unresolved. CDR3 length: 12 amino acids. From germline, CDR1 is SGHDT and CDR2 YYEEEE. The V and J ends lost 6 bases and 4 bases respectively, with 10 bases between them. The CDR3 nucleotides are TGTGCCAGCACCTACGACACCACTGAAGCTTTCTTT. It specifies CASTYDTTEAFF.

V and J are TRBV29-1 and TRBJ1-1; D is possibly TRBD1 (6 bases). The CDR3 covers 10 residues. In germline, CDR1 is SQVTM, CDR2 ANQGSEA. Trimming left V 2 bases short and J 11 bases short, with 9 bases between. DNA of the CDR3: TGCAGCGTTGAAACAGGGAGGGCTTTCTTT. Translating it yields CSVETGRAFF. Full variable domain (remainder filled in from reference TRBV29-1 and TRBJ1-1): SAVISQKPSRDICQRGTSLTIQCQVDSQVTMMFWYRQQPGQSLTLIATANQGSEATYESGFVIDKFPISRPNLTFSTLTVSNMSPEDSSIYLCSVETGRAFFGQGTRLTVV.

The rearrangement uses TRBV7-9 and TRBJ2-1; D may be TRBD2 (7 bases). The CDR3 spans 13 residues. Germline V gene sequence: CDR1 SEHNR, CDR2 FQNEAQ (reference sequence). The V gene lost 9 bases and the J gene lost 3 bases, with 12 bases spanning the gap. CDR3 residues: CASLGGRYNEQFF. The CDR3 region has the DNA TGTGCCAGTCTGGGGGGGCGCTACAATGAGCAGTTCTTC.

This chain connects TRBV28 to TRBJ1-1; weak D call: TRBD1 (5 bases). The CDR3 extends over 15 amino acids. V dropped 5 bases and J dropped 5 bases, with 18 bases sitting between them. Germline V CDR1 and CDR2: MDHEN, SYDVKM. The chain's CDR3 is CASSPLTDQKTEAFF. DNA of the CDR3: TGTGCCAGCAGTCCTCTGACAGACCAGAAGACTGAAGCTTTCTTT.

In its sample, this clonotype was seen a few times. CDR3 nucleotides: TGCAGTGCTAGAATAGCGGGGGGTACTAGTGGTATGGAGACCCAGTACTTC. It encodes CSARIAGGTSGMETQYF. V and J are TRBV20-1 and TRBJ2-5; TRBD2 aligns across 10 bases. V was clipped by 2 bases and J by 5 bases; unmatched bases: 14. Germline V gives CDR1 DFQATT, CDR2 SNEGSKA (reference sequence). The CDR3 sequence is 17 residues long.

Concerning this clonotype itself: A clone one base away is much larger, so this may be a read error. The J gene is TRBJ2-5, the V gene TRBV20-1; 7 bases align to TRBD1. The ends lost 3 bases at V and 4 bases at J; junction bases unmatched: 8. The germline V gene encodes CDR1 DFQATT and CDR2 SNEGSKA (reference sequence). CDR3 length equals 14 residues. The CDR3 nucleotides read TGCAGTGCTAGGACTCACCGGGACAGAGAGACCCAGTACTTC. It translates to CSARTHRDRETQYF.

This rearrangement joins TRBV21-1 to TRBJ2-7; whether TRBD1, the table's D call, matches the DNA was not checked. TRBV21-1 is a listed pseudogene. The CDR3 is 14 amino acids. The CDR3 DNA sequence: TGTGCCAGCAGCACGGACAGGCCCATCTACGAGCAGTACGTC. This codes for CASSTDRPIYEQYV.

The sample holds a few counts of this clonotype. The genes are TRBV12-3 or TRBV12-4 and TRBJ1-5, with a possible D match to TRBD1 (5 bases). CDR3 size: 17 residues. The germline V and J ends were trimmed by 3 bases and 7 bases, with 22 bases remaining between them. The CDR3 DNA reads as TGTGCCAGCAGTTTTTGGTGGCCGTGGGGGGACGGCCAGCCCCAGCATTTT. The encoded protein is CASSFWWPWGDGQPQHF.

The chain recombines TRBV12-3 or TRBV12-4 with TRBJ1-2, with TRBD1 identical over 10 bases. The CDR3 runs to 15 residues. Trimming cost V 6 bases and J 4 bases; bases outside gene matches: 8. The CDR3, as DNA: TGTGCCAGCAGGGGGACAGGGGCTAGGAGCTATGGCTACACCTTC. It encodes CASRGTGARSYGYTF.

This clonotype was counted ten times or more. The chain combines TRBV20-1 with TRBJ2-1; tentative D call: TRBD1 (5 bases). Germline CDR1 reads DFQATT; CDR2 reads SNEGSKA (reference sequence). The CDR3 spans 19 residues. Trimming stripped 0 bases from V and 9 bases from J, with 30 bases between. This chain's CDR3 is CSARERSKVISVRVGEQFF. In nucleotides, the CDR3 is TGCAGTGCTAGAGAAAGATCGAAGGTAATCTCGGTCAGGGTCGGTGAGCAGTTCTTC.

The chain employs TRBV28 and TRBJ2-3, with D tentatively TRBD1 (7 bases). The CDR3 has 15 amino acids. From germline, CDR1 is MDHEN and CDR2 SYDVKM. The V end lost 10 bases, the J end lost 1 base, and 18 bases lay between the germline ends. DNA for the CDR3: TGTGCCATCCTCGAGGAGGGGGCTGGCACAGATACGCAGTATTTT. Translated, it gives CAILEEGAGTDTQYF.

The genes are TRBV3-1 and TRBJ2-1; no clear D. V gave up 3 bases and J gave up 6 bases, with 12 bases separating them. Germline V CDR1 and CDR2: LGHDT, YNNKEL (reference sequence). The CDR3 is 14 residues long. The CDR3 region has the DNA TGTGCCAGCAGCCAGACGCTCGGAGTCAATGAGCAGTTCTTC. This sequence encodes CASSQTLGVNEQFF.

The chain uses TRBV6-5 and TRBJ2-5; no definite D call. Trimming took off 2 bases at V and 5 bases at J, with 9 bases between the two ends. The CDR3 loop spans 13 amino acids. Germline V gene sequence: CDR1 MNHEY, CDR2 SVGAGI. The CDR3 loop reads CASSYASTETQYF. For the CDR3, the DNA is TGTGCCAGCAGTTACGCCTCGACGGAGACCCAGTACTTC.

The rearrangement links TRBV20-1 to TRBJ2-7; D might be TRBD2 (6 bases). V was cut by 7 bases and J by 0 bases, with 13 bases left in between. The CDR3 is 13 residues long. CDR1 is DFQATT, CDR2 SNEGSKA, per germline (reference sequence). CDR3 region: CSVGRTDSYEQYF. CDR3 coding DNA: TGCAGTGTTGGGAGGACGGACTCCTACGAGCAGTACTTC.

The CDR3 protein is CAWRDNGETQYF. For the CDR3, the DNA is TGTGCCTGGAGGGACAATGGAGAGACCCAGTACTTC. The V and J genes are TRBV30 and TRBJ2-5, with D perhaps TRBD1 (5 bases). The CDR3 contains 12 residues. Germline loops: CDR1 GTSNPN, CDR2 SVGIG (reference sequence). The V and J ends lost 3 bases and 4 bases respectively, with 9 bases between them.

The count of this clonotype is one. V usage is TRBV27 and J usage is TRBJ2-7; D perhaps matches TRBD1 (6 bases). Germline loops: CDR1 MNHEY, CDR2 SMNVEV (reference sequence). The CDR3 runs to 14 residues. The V gene lost 4 bases and the J gene lost 3 bases, with 13 bases spanning the gap. The CDR3 protein is CASSSGQIDYEQYF. The CDR3 DNA reads TGTGCCAGCAGTTCAGGACAGATAGACTACGAGCAGTACTTC.

There are many counts of this clonotype. The chain has TRBV6-1 and TRBJ2-1; perhaps TRBD2 as D (6 bases). Germline values: CDR1 MNHNS, CDR2 SASEGT. This CDR3 region has 14 residues. V was trimmed by 6 bases and J by 0 bases, leaving 9 bases between them. The CDR3 nucleotides are TGTGCCAGCAGCGCGGGGTACTCCTACAATGAGCAGTTCTTC. It yields the protein CASSAGYSYNEQFF.

The chain employs TRBV20-1 and TRBJ1-1; D is unresolved. The CDR3 is made up of 14 amino acids. The germline gives CDR1 DFQATT, CDR2 SNEGSKA (reference sequence). Trimming shortened V by 3 bases and J by 4 bases, and 15 bases separated the two germline ends. CDR3 region: CSARRQVSSTEAFF. CDR3 in DNA: TGCAGTGCTAGGCGGCAGGTGAGCTCCACTGAAGCTTTCTTT.

CDR3 amino acids: CSARDLGQGVAYGYTF. CDR3 nucleotides: TGCAGTGCTAGAGATTTGGGACAGGGGGTTGCCTATGGCTACACCTTC. The chain carries TRBV20-1 and TRBJ1-2; 11 bases are a match to TRBD1. Trimming at V came to 0 bases and at J to 4 bases, leaving 7 bases not matched to a gene. The CDR3 is 16 residues long. The germline V gene encodes CDR1 DFQATT and CDR2 SNEGSKA (reference sequence).

The V and J genes are TRBV3-1 and TRBJ1-4, with a possible D match to TRBD1 (5 bases). The V gene lost 10 bases and the J gene lost 0 bases, with 24 bases spanning the gap. The germline V gene has CDR1 LGHDT and CDR2 YNNKEL (reference sequence). CDR3 length equals 18 residues. The CDR3 nucleotides read TGTGCCATCAGTTTTTCCCTGGGCAGGGTTGCAACTAATGAAAAACTGTTTTTT. Translating it yields CAISFSLGRVATNEKLFF.

On this clonotype itself: One junction end does not reproduce the germline sequence, and a read error may be involved. This CDR3 is CASSLAGVEQFF. Written as DNA, the CDR3 is TGTGCCAGCAGCCTAGCGGGGGTTGAGCAGTTCTTC. The chain has TRBV7-9 and TRBJ2-1; TRBD2 agrees at 10 bases. This CDR3 region has 12 residues. The germline CDR1 and CDR2 sequences are SEHNR and FQNEAQ (reference sequence).

Ten or more counts support this clonotype. The rearrangement uses TRBV29-1 and TRBJ2-5; D remains unclear. The CDR3 is 14 amino acids. From germline, CDR1 is SQVTM and CDR2 ANQGSEA. Trimming left V 4 bases short and J 5 bases short, with 17 bases between. The CDR3 DNA reads TGCAGCGTTGCCCCCCTCTATCACCGGGAGACCCAGTACTTC. Its translation: CSVAPLYHRETQYF. Using reference TRBV29-1 and TRBJ2-5 for the parts outside the CDR3, the full variable domain is SAVISQKPSRDICQRGTSLTIQCQVDSQVTMMFWYRQQPGQSLTLIATANQGSEATYESGFVIDKFPISRPNLTFSTLTVSNMSPEDSSIYLCSVAPLYHRETQYFGPGTRLLVL.

This clonotype was found a few times. The CDR3 loop reads CASSLDGRAYEQYV. CDR3 coding DNA: TGTGCCAGCAGCTTAGACGGCAGGGCCTACGAGCAGTACGTC. The rearrangement links TRBV7-2 to TRBJ2-7; D might be TRBD1 (5 bases). There are 14 residues in the CDR3. V was cut by 1 base and J by 2 bases, with 9 bases left in between. The germline V gene encodes CDR1 SGHTA and CDR2 FQGNSA.

The genes are TRBV7-9 and TRBJ2-1, with TRBD1 matching 7 bases. Trimming took 8 bases from V and 6 from J; bases not matched to a gene: 7. CDR3 length: 13 amino acids. Germline CDR1 reads SEHNR; CDR2 reads FQNEAQ (reference sequence). The chain's CDR3 is CASPGPGGNEQFF. The CDR3 DNA follows: TGTGCCAGCCCCGGGCCAGGGGGCAATGAGCAGTTCTTC. The full variable domain, rest sourced from reference TRBV7-9 and TRBJ2-1, is DTGVSQNPRHKITKRGQNVTFRCDPISEHNRLYWYRQTLGQGPEFLTYFQNEAQLEKSRLLSDRFSAERPKGSFSTLEIQRTEQGDSAMYLCASPGPGGNEQFFGPGTRLTVL.

This clonotype was seen at least ten times. The chain carries TRBV12-3 or TRBV12-4 and TRBJ1-1; D possibly corresponds to TRBD1 (6 bases). CDR3 length equals 12 residues. Trimming took off 2 bases at V and 7 bases at J, with 8 bases between the two ends. The chain's CDR3 is CASSLQTGEAFF. The DNA for the CDR3 is TGTGCCAGCAGTTTACAGACAGGTGAAGCTTTCTTT.

This chain uses TRBV3-1 with TRBJ2-1; 8 bases are shared with TRBD2. The CDR3 is 16 amino acids. J lost 9 bases, V lost 0 bases, and 10 bases had no gene match. CDR1 and CDR2 (germline): LGHDT, YNNKEL (reference sequence). DNA of the CDR3: TGTGCCAGCAGCCAAGACCCCGGGACTAGGCGCAGTGAGCAGTTCTTC. Its translation: CASSQDPGTRRSEQFF.

The J gene is TRBJ1-5, the V gene TRBV6-2 or TRBV6-3; D gene unclear. Germline V gene sequence: CDR1 MNHEY, CDR2 SVGEGT. V was cut by 6 bases and J by 4 bases, with 13 bases left in between. The CDR3 covers 14 residues. The CDR3 DNA reads as TGTGCCAGCAGCTCCCCGGGATGGAATCAGCCCCAGCATTTT. Translated, it gives CASSSPGWNQPQHF.

This clonotype was observed at least ten times. The chain is built from TRBV20-1 and TRBJ2-5; TRBD1 aligns across 9 bases. This CDR3 comprises 13 residues. The germline V gene has CDR1 DFQATT and CDR2 SNEGSKA (reference sequence). The V gene end was trimmed by 1 base and the J gene end by 4 bases; junction bases not matched to a gene: 1. The CDR3: CSARVGQGETQYF. The CDR3 nucleotides read TGCAGTGCTAGAGTGGGACAGGGAGAGACCCAGTACTTC.